The 15 T cell receptor beta chains below come from one sample, sequenced in a study of T-cell memory formation after mild COVID-19. MiXCR was run by TCRdb on the 5' RACE reads, yielding one entry per CDR3 protein. The sample shows about 250,000 distinct CDR3 sequences, more than 15% of them seen only once. The sample taken for sequencing was PBMCs or a T cell subset sorted from them (not recorded which). These receptor sequences come from a man between 18 and 29 years old who had mild COVID-19 (a few samples of this study predate the infection). Cell type and time point are not known.

This clonotype came up many times. The chain couples TRBV7-2 to TRBJ2-5; no firm D call. Germline V gene data show CDR1 as SGHTA and CDR2 as FQGNSA. V was cut by 5 bases and J by 3 bases, with 10 bases left in between. The CDR3 loop spans 13 amino acids. The CDR3 DNA follows: TGTGCCAGCAGCCTCGCCCTTAAAGAGACCCAGTACTTC. Its translation: CASSLALKETQYF.

This clonotype was counted a single time. The V call is TRBV20-1, the J call TRBJ2-7; D possibly corresponds to TRBD2 (5 bases). V dropped 3 bases and J dropped 7 bases, with 19 bases sitting between them. Germline lookup yields CDR1 DFQATT and CDR2 SNEGSKA (reference sequence). The CDR3 runs 14 residues. CDR3 loop: CSASGPGQREEQYF. The CDR3 DNA reads as TGCAGTGCTAGTGGGCCGGGCCAACGGGAAGAGCAGTACTTC.

The chain carries TRBV7-3 and TRBJ1-2; the match to TRBD1 covers 10 bases. The CDR3 runs 14 residues. Germline V gene data show CDR1 as SGHTA and CDR2 as FQGTGA. Trimming cost V 5 bases and J 7 bases; bases outside gene matches: 7. The CDR3 DNA reads TGTGCCAGCAGCCCCGACAGGGGGCGGGGTGGCTACACCTTC. The encoded protein is CASSPDRGRGGYTF.

V usage is TRBV6-5 and J usage is TRBJ2-3, with 9 bases identical to TRBD1. Trimming at V came to 2 bases and at J to 3 bases, leaving 3 bases not matched to a gene. This CDR3 has 15 residues. In germline, CDR1 is MNHEY, CDR2 SVGAGI. The CDR3 bases are TGTGCCAGCAGTTACGGGGACAGGGTGACAGATACGCAGTATTTT. Its translation: CASSYGDRVTDTQYF.

This clonotype has at least ten counts. V and J are TRBV13 and TRBJ2-2; D is uncertain. Germline CDR1 and CDR2: PRHDT and FYEKMQ (reference sequence). The V end was cut by 5 bases, the J end by 6 bases, with 13 bases between. CDR3 length equals 14 residues. CDR3 sequence (DNA): TGTGCCAGCAGCCCCGGTGGGATGCCCGGGGAGCTGTTTTTT. This codes for CASSPGGMPGELFF.

The chain links TRBV28 to TRBJ2-1, with 8 bases that match TRBD2. The CDR3 extends over 16 amino acids. Germline CDR1 is MDHEN and CDR2 is SYDVKM. V was pared by 5 bases and J by 3 bases, with 9 bases of the junction left unmatched. The CDR3 DNA is TGTGCCAGCAGTCCACTAGCGGCCTTCGACTACAATGAGCAGTTCTTC. Translated, it gives CASSPLAAFDYNEQFF.

This clonotype was seen a handful of times. This may be a read error, as it is one base from a much larger clone. The V call is TRBV4-1, the J call TRBJ2-3; D gene uncertain. This CDR3 is 15 amino acids long. Germline V lookup: CDR1 MGHRA, CDR2 YSYEKL. Trimming pared 0 bases from V and 7 bases from J, leaving 14 bases between. In DNA, the CDR3 is TGCGCCAGCAGCCAAGAATGGAAAGGGATGTATACGCAGTATTTT. Amino acid sequence: CASSQEWKGMYTQYF.

In nucleotides, the CDR3 is TGCAGTGCTAGAAGGGTGAACACTGAAGCTTTCTTT. Its protein is CSARRVNTEAFF. This chain joins TRBV20-1 and TRBJ1-1, with unresolved D. The CDR3 has 12 amino acids. Trimming took 2 bases from V and 0 from J, leaving 4 bases between them. From germline, CDR1 is DFQATT and CDR2 SNEGSKA (reference sequence).

The chain joins TRBV20-1 to TRBJ2-1; D ambiguous. Germline CDR1 is DFQATT and CDR2 is SNEGSKA (reference sequence). The CDR3 is 11 residues long. The V gene lost 5 bases and the J gene lost 7 bases, with 9 bases spanning the gap. The CDR3 nucleotides are TGCAGTGCTTCGAACCCTAATGAGCAGTTCTTC. Its translation is CSASNPNEQFF.

The chain joins TRBV15 to TRBJ2-7; 9 bases fit TRBD2. CDR3 size: 16 residues. After removal of 5 bases from V and 0 bases from J, the junction contained 8 bases not matched to a gene. Germline CDR1 is LNHNV and CDR2 is YYDKDF (reference sequence). This CDR3 is CATSGSLRGGSYEQYF. The CDR3 nucleotides are TGTGCCACCAGCGGCTCACTGCGGGGGGGCTCCTACGAGCAGTACTTC. Complete variable domain (other parts from reference TRBV15 and TRBJ2-7): DAMVIQNPRYQVTQFGKPVTLSCSQTLNHNVMYWYQQKSSQAPKLLFHYYDKDFNNEADTPDNFQSRRPNTSFCFLDIRSPGLGDTAMYLCATSGSLRGGSYEQYFGPGTRLTVT.

The chain links TRBV3-1 to TRBJ1-2, with D possibly being TRBD1 (6 bases). V lost 7 bases and J 8 bases, leaving 17 bases between the germline ends. In germline, CDR1 is LGHDT, CDR2 YNNKEL (reference sequence). CDR3 size: 13 residues. CDR3 coding DNA: TGTGCCAGCACCAACGGGGGCCGGTTGGGCTACACCTTC. Residues: CASTNGGRLGYTF.

This sequence joins TRBV5-1 and TRBJ2-5; D remains ambiguous. Trimming cost V 4 bases and J 2 bases, with 12 bases left between them. From germline, CDR1 is SGHRS and CDR2 YFSETQ. The CDR3 sequence is 14 residues long. CDR3 loop: CASSVYRNQETQYF. In nucleotides, the CDR3 is TGCGCCAGCAGCGTGTACAGAAATCAAGAGACCCAGTACTTC. The full variable domain, its missing parts supplied by reference TRBV5-1 and TRBJ2-5, is KAGVTQTPRYLIKTRGQQVTLSCSPISGHRSVSWYQQTPGQGLQFLFEYFSETQRNKGNFPGRFSGRQFSNSRSEMNVSTLELGDSALYLCASSVYRNQETQYFGPGTRLLVL.

This clonotype appeared a few times. This sequence joins TRBV25-1 and TRBJ2-5; weak D call: TRBD2 (5 bases). The V gene lost 4 bases and the J gene lost 1 base, with 10 bases spanning the gap. The CDR3 is made up of 14 amino acids. The germline V gene encodes CDR1 MGHDK and CDR2 SYGVNS. The CDR3 DNA sequence: TGTGCCAGCAGTGTCCAAGGAGGCCAAGAGACCCAGTACTTC. It translates to CASSVQGGQETQYF.

The chain carries TRBV9 and TRBJ2-3; possibly TRBD2 for D (6 bases). Trimming took 8 bases from V and 0 from J, leaving 22 bases between them. The CDR3 sequence is 17 residues long. Looked up from germline, CDR1 is SGDLS and CDR2 is YYNGEE. In DNA form, the CDR3 reads TGTGCCAGACCTGGGGCTAGCGATTCAACTAGCACAGATACGCAGTATTTT. This encodes CARPGASDSTSTDTQYF.

In this sample, this clonotype turned up a few times. This rearrangement joins TRBV5-5 to TRBJ2-1, with 13 bases that match TRBD2. Germline lookup yields CDR1 SGHKS and CDR2 YYEKEE (reference sequence). V lost 4 bases to trimming and J lost 4 bases; unmatched junction nucleotides: 5. The CDR3 contains 16 residues. The CDR3 loop is CASSTRTSGRYNEQFF. As DNA, the CDR3 is TGTGCCAGCAGCACCAGGACTAGCGGGAGATACAATGAGCAGTTCTTC.